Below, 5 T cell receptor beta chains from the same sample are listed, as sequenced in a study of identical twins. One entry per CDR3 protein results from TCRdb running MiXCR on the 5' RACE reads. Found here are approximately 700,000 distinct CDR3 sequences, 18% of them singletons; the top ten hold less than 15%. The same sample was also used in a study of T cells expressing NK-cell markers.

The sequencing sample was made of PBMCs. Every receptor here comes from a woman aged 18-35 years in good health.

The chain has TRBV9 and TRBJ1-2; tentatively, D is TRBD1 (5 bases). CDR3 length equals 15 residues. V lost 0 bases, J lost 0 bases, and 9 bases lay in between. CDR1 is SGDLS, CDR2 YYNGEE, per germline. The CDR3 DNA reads TGTGCCAGCAGCGTAGAGGGGCGGTCTAACTATGGCTACACCTTC. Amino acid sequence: CASSVEGRSNYGYTF.

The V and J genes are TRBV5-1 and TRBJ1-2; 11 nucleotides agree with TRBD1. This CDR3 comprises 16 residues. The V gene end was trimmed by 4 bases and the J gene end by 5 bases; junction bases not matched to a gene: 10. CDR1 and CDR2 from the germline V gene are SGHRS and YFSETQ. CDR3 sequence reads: CASSLGQGAARYGYTF. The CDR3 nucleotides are TGCGCCAGCAGCCTAGGACAGGGGGCAGCGAGGTATGGCTACACCTTC.

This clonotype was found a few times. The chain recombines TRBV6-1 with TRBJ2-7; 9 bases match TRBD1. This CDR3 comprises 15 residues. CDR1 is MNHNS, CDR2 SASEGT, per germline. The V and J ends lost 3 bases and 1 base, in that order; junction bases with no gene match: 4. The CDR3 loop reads CASSEVGQGSYEQYF. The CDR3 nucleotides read TGTGCCAGCAGTGAGGTGGGACAGGGTTCCTACGAGCAGTACTTC.

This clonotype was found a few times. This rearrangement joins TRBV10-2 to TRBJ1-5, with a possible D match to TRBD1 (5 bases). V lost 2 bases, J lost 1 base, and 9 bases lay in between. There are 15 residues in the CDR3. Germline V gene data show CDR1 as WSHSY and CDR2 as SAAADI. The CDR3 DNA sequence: TGCGCCAGCAGTGAGCAGGGAGGAAGCAATCAGCCCCAGCATTTT. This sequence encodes CASSEQGGSNQPQHF.

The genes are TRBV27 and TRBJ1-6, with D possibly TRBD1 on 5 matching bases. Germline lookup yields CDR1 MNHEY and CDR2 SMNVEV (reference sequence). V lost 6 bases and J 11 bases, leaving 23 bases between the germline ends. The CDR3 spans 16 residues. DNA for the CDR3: TGTGCCAGCAGATATTACCTATCAGGGACCCGGCCACCCCTCCACTTT. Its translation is CASRYYLSGTRPPLHF.